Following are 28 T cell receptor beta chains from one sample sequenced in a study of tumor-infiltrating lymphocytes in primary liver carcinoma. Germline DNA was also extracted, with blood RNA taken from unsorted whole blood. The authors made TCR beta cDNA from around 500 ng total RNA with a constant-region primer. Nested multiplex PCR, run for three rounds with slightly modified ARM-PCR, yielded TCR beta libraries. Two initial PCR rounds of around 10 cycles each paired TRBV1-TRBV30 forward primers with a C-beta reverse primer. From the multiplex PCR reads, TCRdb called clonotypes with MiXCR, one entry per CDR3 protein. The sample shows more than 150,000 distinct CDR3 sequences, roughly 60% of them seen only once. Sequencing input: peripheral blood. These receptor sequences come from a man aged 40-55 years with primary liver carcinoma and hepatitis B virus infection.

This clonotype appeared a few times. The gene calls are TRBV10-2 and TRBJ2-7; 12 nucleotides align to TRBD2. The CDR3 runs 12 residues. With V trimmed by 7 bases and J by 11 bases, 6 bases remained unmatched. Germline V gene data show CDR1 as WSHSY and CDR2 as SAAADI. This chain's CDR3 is CASTTSGSEKYF. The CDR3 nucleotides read TGCGCCAGCACGACTAGCGGGAGTGAGAAGTACTTC.

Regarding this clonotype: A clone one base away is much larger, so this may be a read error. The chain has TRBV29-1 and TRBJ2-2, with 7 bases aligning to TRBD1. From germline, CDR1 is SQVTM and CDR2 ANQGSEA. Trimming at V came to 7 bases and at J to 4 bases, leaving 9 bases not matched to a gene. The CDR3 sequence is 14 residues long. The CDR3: CSAETGSVTGELFF. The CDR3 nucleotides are TGCAGCGCCGAGACAGGGTCGGTCACCGGGGAGCTGTTTTTT.

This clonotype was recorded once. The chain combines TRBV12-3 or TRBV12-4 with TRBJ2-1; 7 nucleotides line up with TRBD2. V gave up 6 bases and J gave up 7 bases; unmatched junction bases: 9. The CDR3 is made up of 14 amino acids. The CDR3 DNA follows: TGTGCCAGCAGCCGGACTAACGGGAGGAATGAGCAGTTCTTC. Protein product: CASSRTNGRNEQFF.

CDR3 sequence (DNA): TGTGCCAGCAGTTTCGGGACAGCAATGAACACTGAAGCTTTCTTT. Its protein is CASSFGTAMNTEAFF. The chain carries TRBV12-3 or TRBV12-4 and TRBJ1-1; 7 nucleotides align to TRBD1. This CDR3 has 15 amino acids. J gave up 0 bases and V 3 bases, and 4 bases lay outside the gene matches.

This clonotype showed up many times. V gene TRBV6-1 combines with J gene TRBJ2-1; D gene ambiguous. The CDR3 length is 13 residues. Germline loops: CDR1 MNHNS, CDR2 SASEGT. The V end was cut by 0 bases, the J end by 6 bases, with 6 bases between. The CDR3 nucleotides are TGTGCCAGCAGTGAAGCGCTCCGCAATGAGCAGTTCTTC. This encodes CASSEALRNEQFF.

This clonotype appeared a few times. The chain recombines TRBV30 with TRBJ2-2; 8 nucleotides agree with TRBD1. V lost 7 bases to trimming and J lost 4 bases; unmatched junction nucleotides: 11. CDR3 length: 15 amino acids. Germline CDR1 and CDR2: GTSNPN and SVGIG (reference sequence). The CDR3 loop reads CAYRQGFEGTGELFF. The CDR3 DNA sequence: TGTGCCTACCGACAGGGGTTCGAGGGCACCGGGGAGCTGTTTTTT.

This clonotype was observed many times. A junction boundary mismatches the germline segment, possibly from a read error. Here the CDR3 reads CASTLGGSSTEAFF. In nucleotides, the CDR3 is TGCGCCAGCACCTTGGGGGGAAGCTCGACTGAAGCTTTCTTT. The chain recombines TRBV5-1 with TRBJ1-1; tentative D call: TRBD1 (5 bases). The germline CDR1 and CDR2 sequences are SGHRS and YFSETQ. The CDR3 spans 14 residues.

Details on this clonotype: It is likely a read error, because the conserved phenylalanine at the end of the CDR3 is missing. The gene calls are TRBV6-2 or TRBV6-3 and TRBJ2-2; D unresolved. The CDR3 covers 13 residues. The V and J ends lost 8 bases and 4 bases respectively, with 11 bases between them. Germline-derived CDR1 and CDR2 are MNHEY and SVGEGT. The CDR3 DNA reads TGTGCCAGCCGACCAGGAACCACCGGGGAGCTGTTTCTT. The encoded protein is CASRPGTTGELFL.

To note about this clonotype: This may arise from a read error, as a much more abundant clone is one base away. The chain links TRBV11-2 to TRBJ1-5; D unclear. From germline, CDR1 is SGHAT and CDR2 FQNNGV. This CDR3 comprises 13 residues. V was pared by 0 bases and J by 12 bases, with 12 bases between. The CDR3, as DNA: TGTGCCAGCAGCTTAGATTATACAGTAAGCCAGCATTTT. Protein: CASSLDYTVSQHF. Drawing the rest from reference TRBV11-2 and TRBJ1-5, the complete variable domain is EAGVAQSPRYKIIEKRQSVAFWCNPISGHATLYWYQQILGQGPKLLIQFQNNGVVDDSQLPKDRFSAERLKGVDSTLKIQPAKLEDSAVYLCASSLDYTVSQHFGDGTRLSIL.

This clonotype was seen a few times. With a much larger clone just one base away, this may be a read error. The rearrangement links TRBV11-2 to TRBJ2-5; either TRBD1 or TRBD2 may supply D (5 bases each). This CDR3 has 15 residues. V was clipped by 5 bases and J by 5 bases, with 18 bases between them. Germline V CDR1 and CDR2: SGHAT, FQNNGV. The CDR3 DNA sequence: TGTGCCAGCAGCCGAACCCAGGGATCGGGGGAGACCCAGTACTTC. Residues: CASSRTQGSGETQYF.

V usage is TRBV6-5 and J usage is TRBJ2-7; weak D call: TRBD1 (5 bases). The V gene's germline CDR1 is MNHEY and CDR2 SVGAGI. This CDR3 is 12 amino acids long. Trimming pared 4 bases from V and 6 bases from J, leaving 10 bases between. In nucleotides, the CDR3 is TGTGCCAGCAGTTCTTCAGGGTTCGAGCAGTACTTC. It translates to CASSSSGFEQYF.

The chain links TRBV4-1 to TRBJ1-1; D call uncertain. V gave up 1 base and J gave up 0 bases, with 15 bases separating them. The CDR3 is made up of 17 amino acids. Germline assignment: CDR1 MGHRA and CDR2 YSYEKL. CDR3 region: CASSQGAVGYMNTEAFF. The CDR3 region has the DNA TGCGCCAGCAGCCAAGGGGCGGTAGGCTACATGAACACTGAAGCTTTCTTT.

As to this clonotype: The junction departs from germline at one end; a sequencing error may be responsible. Here the CDR3 reads CDSSLSLAGAPGELFF. The CDR3 region has the DNA TGTGACAGCAGCTTAAGTCTAGCGGGAGCCCCCGGGGAGCTGTTTTTT. This chain links TRBV11-2 with TRBJ2-2, with 10 nucleotides matching TRBD2. This CDR3 comprises 16 residues. Germline loops: CDR1 SGHAT, CDR2 FQNNGV.

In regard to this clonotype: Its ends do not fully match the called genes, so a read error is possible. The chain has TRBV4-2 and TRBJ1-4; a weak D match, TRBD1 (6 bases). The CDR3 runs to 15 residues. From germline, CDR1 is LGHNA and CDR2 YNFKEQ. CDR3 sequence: CASNQDQGFGEKLFF. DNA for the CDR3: TGTGCCAGCAACCAAGACCAGGGGTTCGGTGAAAAACTGTTTTTT.

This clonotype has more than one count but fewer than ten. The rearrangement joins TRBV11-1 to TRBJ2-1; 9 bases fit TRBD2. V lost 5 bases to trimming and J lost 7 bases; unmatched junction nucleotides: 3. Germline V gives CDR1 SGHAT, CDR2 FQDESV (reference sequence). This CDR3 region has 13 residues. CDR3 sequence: CASSAGGPNEQFF. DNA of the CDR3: TGTGCCAGCAGCGCGGGAGGGCCGAATGAGCAGTTCTTC.

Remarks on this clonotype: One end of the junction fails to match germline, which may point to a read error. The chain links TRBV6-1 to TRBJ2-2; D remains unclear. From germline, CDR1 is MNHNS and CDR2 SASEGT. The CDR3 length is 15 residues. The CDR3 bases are TGTGCCAGGAGTGAAGCGCCAGGGAACACCGGGGAGCTGTTTTTT. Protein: CARSEAPGNTGELFF.

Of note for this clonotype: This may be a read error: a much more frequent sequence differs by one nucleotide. This CDR3 reads CASSFGVEHYF. CDR3 coding DNA: TGTGCCAGCAGCTTCGGGGTCGAGCACTACTTC. The chain employs TRBV11-2 and TRBJ2-7; weak D call: TRBD2 (5 bases). The CDR3 runs to 11 residues. From germline, CDR1 is SGHAT and CDR2 FQNNGV. The variable domain in full, completed from reference TRBV11-2 and TRBJ2-7, reads EAGVAQSPRYKIIEKRQSVAFWCNPISGHATLYWYQQILGQGPKLLIQFQNNGVVDDSQLPKDRFSAERLKGVDSTLKIQPAKLEDSAVYLCASSFGVEHYFGPGTRLTVT.

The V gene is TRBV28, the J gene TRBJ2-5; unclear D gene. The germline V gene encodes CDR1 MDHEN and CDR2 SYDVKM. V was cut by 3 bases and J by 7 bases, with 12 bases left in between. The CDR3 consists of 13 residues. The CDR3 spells CASSLDGRPTQYF. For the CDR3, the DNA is TGTGCCAGCAGTTTGGACGGTCGGCCGACCCAGTACTTC.

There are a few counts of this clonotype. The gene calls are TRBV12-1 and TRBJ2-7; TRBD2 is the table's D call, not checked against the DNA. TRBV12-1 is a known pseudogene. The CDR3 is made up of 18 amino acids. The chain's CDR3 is CASSLREVAGSTSYEQYF. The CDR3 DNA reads TGTGCCAGCAGCCTCCGTGAAGTAGCGGGATCTACTTCTTACGAGCAGTACTTC.

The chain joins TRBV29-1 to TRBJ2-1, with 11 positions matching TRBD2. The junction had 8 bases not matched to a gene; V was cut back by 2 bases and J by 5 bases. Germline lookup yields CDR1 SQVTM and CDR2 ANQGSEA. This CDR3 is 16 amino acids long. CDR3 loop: CSVEKGRGLADNEQFF. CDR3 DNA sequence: TGCAGCGTTGAAAAGGGTAGGGGACTAGCGGACAATGAGCAGTTCTTC.

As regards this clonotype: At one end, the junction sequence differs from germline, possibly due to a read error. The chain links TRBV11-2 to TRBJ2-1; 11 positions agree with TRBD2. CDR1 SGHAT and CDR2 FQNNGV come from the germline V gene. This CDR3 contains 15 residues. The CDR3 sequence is CAGRLLAGALNEQFF. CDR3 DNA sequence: TGTGCCGGCAGACTACTAGCGGGAGCTCTCAATGAGCAGTTCTTC. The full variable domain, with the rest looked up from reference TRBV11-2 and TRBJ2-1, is EAGVAQSPRYKIIEKRQSVAFWCNPISGHATLYWYQQILGQGPKLLIQFQNNGVVDDSQLPKDRFSAERLKGVDSTLKIQPAKLEDSAVYLCAGRLLAGALNEQFFGPGTRLTVL.

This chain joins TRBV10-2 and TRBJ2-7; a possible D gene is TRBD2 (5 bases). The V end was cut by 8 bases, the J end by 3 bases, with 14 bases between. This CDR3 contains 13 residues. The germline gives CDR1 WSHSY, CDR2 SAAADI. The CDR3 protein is CASFSELDYEQYF. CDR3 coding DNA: TGCGCCAGCTTCTCGGAACTAGACTACGAGCAGTACTTC.

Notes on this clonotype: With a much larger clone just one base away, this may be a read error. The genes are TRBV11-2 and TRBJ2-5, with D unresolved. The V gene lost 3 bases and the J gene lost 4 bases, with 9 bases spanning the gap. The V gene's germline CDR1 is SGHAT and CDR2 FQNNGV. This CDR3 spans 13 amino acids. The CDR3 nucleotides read TGTGCCAGCAGCTTCGACTCCCGAGAGACCCAGTACTTC. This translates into CASSFDSRETQYF.

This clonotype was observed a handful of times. The CDR3 coding sequence is TGCAGCGTTGAGACCCGGGCTTACACCGGGGAGCTGTTTTTT. Encoded protein: CSVETRAYTGELFF. The gene calls are TRBV29-1 and TRBJ2-2; no firm D call. Between the trimmed V and J ends, which lost 3 bases and 3 bases, there was a span of 11 bases. The CDR3 is 14 residues long. The germline gives CDR1 SQVTM, CDR2 ANQGSEA.

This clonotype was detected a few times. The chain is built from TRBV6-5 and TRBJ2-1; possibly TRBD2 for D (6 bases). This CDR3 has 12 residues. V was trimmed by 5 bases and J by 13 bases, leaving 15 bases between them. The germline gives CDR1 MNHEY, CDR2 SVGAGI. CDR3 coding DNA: TGTGCCAGCAGTCCTCGGTCGGGAGTACAGTTCTTC. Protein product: CASSPRSGVQFF.

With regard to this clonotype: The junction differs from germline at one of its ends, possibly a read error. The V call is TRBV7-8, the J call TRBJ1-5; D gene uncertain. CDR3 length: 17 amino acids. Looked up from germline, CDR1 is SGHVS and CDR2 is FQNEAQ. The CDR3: CAGSLGRLDGYNQPQHF. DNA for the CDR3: TGTGCCGGCAGCTTAGGAAGGCTGGACGGGTATAATCAGCCCCAGCATTTT.

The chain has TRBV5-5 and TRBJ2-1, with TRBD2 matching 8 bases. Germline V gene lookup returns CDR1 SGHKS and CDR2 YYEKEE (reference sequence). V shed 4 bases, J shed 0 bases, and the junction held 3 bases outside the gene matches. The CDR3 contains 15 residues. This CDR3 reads CASSESGSSYNEQFF. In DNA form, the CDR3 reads TGTGCCAGCAGCGAGAGCGGGAGCTCCTACAATGAGCAGTTCTTC.

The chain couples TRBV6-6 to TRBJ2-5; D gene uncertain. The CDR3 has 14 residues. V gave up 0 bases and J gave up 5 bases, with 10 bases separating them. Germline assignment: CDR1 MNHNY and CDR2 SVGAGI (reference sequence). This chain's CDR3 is CASSYSGLGETQYF. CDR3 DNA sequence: TGTGCCAGCAGTTACTCCGGGCTCGGGGAGACCCAGTACTTC.